The TCR beta chain under discussion was sequenced for a study of cytomegalovirus exposure and HLA in healthy donors. The PCR had 60 Vbeta and 13 Jbeta primers. TCRdb's table, derived via immunoSEQ multiplex PCR, lists solely in-frame clones and lacks some. The sample records 110,000 to 150,000 clones, 78% being singletons. The sequencing input was PBMCs. This TCR came from a woman between 18 and 30 years old in good health and CMV-seropositive.

CDR3 DNA: TGTGCCTGGAGTGTACAGGGGGGCACTAATGAAAAACTGTTTTTT. It encodes CAWSVQGGTNEKLFF. V gene TRBV30 combines with J gene TRBJ1-4, with 8 bases that match TRBD1. In germline, CDR1 is GTSNPN, CDR2 SVGIG (reference sequence). The CDR3 consists of 15 residues. V lost 0 bases, J lost 2 bases, and 2 bases stayed unmatched.